The clone carrying this T cell receptor (beta chain) was found many times. The data were obtained in a study of T cells in Graves' hyperthyroidism and ophthalmopathy. Amplified TCR beta CDR3 regions derived from RNA transcripts. Carried out on the TCR CDR3, a first-round RT-PCR used the HTBI primer set. TCRdb analysed the multiplex PCR reads with MiXCR anew, one entry per CDR3 protein. The table has under 250,000 distinct CDR3 sequences, more than 15% seen once; the top ten hold roughly 53%. V was cut by 2 bases and J by 3 bases, with 10 bases left in between. Germline CDR1 and CDR2: KGHSH and LQKENI. This CDR3 is built from 15 residues. An approximately 10 ml volume of fresh peripheral blood provided the PBMCs.

The chain carries TRBV18 and TRBJ1-4; no clear D. The receptor comes from a man aged 50 or older with Graves' hyperthyroidism. Specimen: blood. CDR3 protein: CASSPSTSSNEKLFF. The CDR3 coding sequence is TGTGCCAGCTCACCATCGACAAGCTCTAATGAAAAACTGTTTTTT.